The 20 T cell receptor beta chains reported below all come from one sample, sequenced in a study of shared clonotypes between healthy human individuals. Clones were sequenced by immunoSEQ multiplex PCR, and TCRdb holds only the in-frame ones, with some missing. The repertoire holds around 2.1 million clones, with roughly 91% as singletons. Cells designated naive CD8 were CD45RO-negative and were positively selected for CCR7, with terminally differentiated effector memory CD45RA+ cells excluded. Sequencing input: naive CD8+ T cells from PBMCs. These receptors were collected from a man aged 18 to 35 in good health. Some clones in this sample may be carry-over from other donors' samples.

The rearrangement links TRBV10-2 to TRBJ1-5; 10 nucleotides align to TRBD1. The CDR3 totals 15 residues. Per germline, CDR1 WSHSY and CDR2 SAAADI. V was clipped by 6 bases and J by 5 bases; unmatched bases: 7. The CDR3 region has the DNA TGCGCCAGCAGCGGGACAGGGGATTTGCATCAGCCCCAGCATTTT. This translates into CASSGTGDLHQPQHF.

Note on this clone: Other nucleotide sequences from this sample produce the same CDR3. The chain carries TRBV28 and TRBJ2-7; a weak D match, TRBD1 (6 bases). The CDR3 is 13 amino acids. The germline gives CDR1 MDHEN, CDR2 SYDVKM. V lost 3 bases and J lost 4, with 10 bases in between. CDR3 nucleotides: TGTGCCAGCAGTTTTCAGGGGTCGTACGAGCAGTACTTC. It specifies CASSFQGSYEQYF.

J is TRBJ2-2 and V is TRBV28, with D perhaps being TRBD1 or TRBD2 (5 bases each). This CDR3 has 20 residues. Trimming stripped 6 bases from V and 0 bases from J, with 26 bases between. Germline values: CDR1 MDHEN, CDR2 SYDVKM. In nucleotides, the CDR3 is TGTGCCAGCAGAAACTCAGGGACGCTCCGACAGCGGACGAACACCGGGGAGCTGTTTTTT. Amino acid sequence: CASRNSGTLRQRTNTGELFF.

Turning to this clone: At the DNA level, this CDR3 is encoded by other sequences in the same sample as well. The genes are TRBV5-6 and TRBJ2-1, with 8 bases matching TRBD2. This CDR3 region has 16 residues. Germline V gene sequence: CDR1 SGHDT, CDR2 YYEEEE. The trim removed 0 bases at V and 4 bases at J, leaving 6 bases unmatched. The CDR3 sequence: CASSLGASGPYNEQFF. CDR3 nucleotides: TGTGCCAGCAGCTTGGGGGCTAGCGGGCCATACAATGAGCAGTTCTTC.

This sequence joins TRBV9 and TRBJ2-3, with D perhaps matching TRBD2 (6 bases). CDR3 length: 17 residues. The germline V gene encodes CDR1 SGDLS and CDR2 YYNGEE. V lost 2 bases, J lost 1 base, and 17 bases lay in between. CDR3 DNA: TGTGCCAGCAGCGTCGGTTTTGCGGGGAGAGGCACAGATACGCAGTATTTT. Translation: CASSVGFAGRGTDTQYF.

About this clone itself: A junction boundary mismatches the germline segment, possibly from a read error. This chain joins TRBV5-1 and TRBJ2-1, with D possibly called TRBD1 or TRBD2 (5 bases each). Per germline, CDR1 SGHRS and CDR2 YFSETQ. This CDR3 is built from 15 residues. The CDR3 region is CASRLGGTAFDEQFF. In DNA form, the CDR3 reads TGCGCCAGCCGCTTGGGTGGGACCGCCTTTGATGAGCAGTTCTTC.

This clone is a singleton in its sample. V and J are TRBV2 and TRBJ1-2; a possible D gene is TRBD1 (5 bases). The CDR3 runs 16 residues. Trimming shortened V by 3 bases and J by 0 bases, and 14 bases separated the two germline ends. The V gene's germline CDR1 is SNHLY and CDR2 FYNNEI. CDR3 sequence: CASSEAGTPSNYGYTF. CDR3 nucleotide sequence: TGTGCCAGCAGTGAGGCCGGGACCCCGTCTAACTATGGCTACACCTTC.

This clone was seen just once. The CDR3 sequence: CASITGGVGETQYF. CDR3 nucleotide sequence: TGTGCCAGCATCACGGGGGGAGTAGGGGAGACCCAGTACTTC. The chain couples TRBV7-9 to TRBJ2-5; 7 bases align to TRBD2. This CDR3 has 14 amino acids. V was pared by 7 bases and J by 5 bases, with 10 bases of the junction left unmatched. Germline CDR1 and CDR2: SEHNR and FQNEAQ (reference sequence).

Concerning this clone itself: Other nucleotide sequences in the sample specify the same CDR3. The chain couples TRBV27 to TRBJ2-1; 11 bases match TRBD2. The CDR3 is 15 amino acids. V shed 9 bases, J shed 5 bases, and the junction held 9 bases outside the gene matches. The V gene's germline CDR1 is MNHEY and CDR2 SMNVEV (reference sequence). The CDR3 is CASSPGTSGHNEQFF. For the CDR3, the DNA is TGTGCCAGTTCCCCCGGGACTAGCGGCCACAATGAGCAGTTCTTC.

V usage is TRBV25-1 and J usage is TRBJ2-2; D gene ambiguous. The germline CDR1 and CDR2 sequences are MGHDK and SYGVNS. The CDR3 is 13 amino acids. The V end was cut by 5 bases, the J end by 6 bases, with 10 bases between. CDR3 in amino acids: CASSLRWPGELFF. The CDR3 coding sequence is TGTGCCAGCAGTCTCCGGTGGCCCGGGGAGCTGTTTTTT.

The CDR3 nucleotides read TGTGCCAGCAGTTTAGTGGGAGGGAGCAATGAGCAGTTCTTC. This encodes CASSLVGGSNEQFF. The genes are TRBV28 and TRBJ2-1; 7 bases agree with TRBD2. After removal of 2 bases from V and 6 bases from J, the junction contained 4 bases not matched to a gene. Germline CDR1 and CDR2: MDHEN and SYDVKM. CDR3 length: 14 amino acids. Combining the CDR3 with reference TRBV28 and TRBJ2-1 gives the whole variable domain DVKVTQSSRYLVKRTGEKVFLECVQDMDHENMFWYRQDPGLGLRLIYFSYDVKMKEKGDIPEGYSVSREKKERFSLILESASTNQTSMYLCASSLVGGSNEQFFGPGTRLTVL.

V is TRBV6-4 and J is TRBJ2-3, with unresolved D. The CDR3 is 14 residues long. CDR1 and CDR2 from the germline V gene are MRHNA and SNTAGT. With 2 bases removed from V and 2 bases from J, the gap between germline ends came to 8 bases. CDR3 amino acids: CASSDGLVTDTQYF. The DNA for the CDR3 is TGTGCCAGCAGTGACGGGCTAGTCACAGATACGCAGTATTTT.

This clone was seen only once. The rearrangement uses TRBV27 and TRBJ1-2; 10 nucleotides match TRBD1. Germline CDR1 is MNHEY and CDR2 is SMNVEV (reference sequence). V gave up 0 bases and J gave up 8 bases; unmatched junction bases: 9. This CDR3 has 16 amino acids. CDR3 nucleotide sequence: TGTGCCAGCAGTTTATCGTCGACAGGGGGCTTAGGGGGCTACACCTTC. Translated, it gives CASSLSSTGGLGGYTF.

The chain couples TRBV10-3 to TRBJ2-5, with TRBD1 matching over 10 bases. The CDR3 length is 15 residues. CDR1 and CDR2 (germline): ENHRY, SYGVKD. V lost 3 bases, J lost 6 bases, and 7 bases stayed unmatched. CDR3 residues: CAISEGQGGKQTQYF. In DNA form, the CDR3 reads TGTGCCATCAGTGAAGGACAGGGGGGGAAGCAGACCCAGTACTTC.

The chain combines TRBV4-1 with TRBJ1-5, with D possibly matching TRBD1 (5 bases). Trimming left V 2 bases short and J 5 bases short, with 22 bases between. CDR1 and CDR2 (germline): MGHRA, YSYEKL. CDR3 length: 18 amino acids. DNA for the CDR3: TGCGCCAGCAGCCAACGGGACTCCGGTTGGGAAGGTCATCAGCCCCAGCATTTT. As protein: CASSQRDSGWEGHQPQHF.

The V call is TRBV29-1, the J call TRBJ2-5; D unclear. CDR3 length: 15 amino acids. V lost 6 bases to trimming and J lost 3 bases, with 20 bases between them. Germline-derived CDR1 and CDR2 are SQVTM and ANQGSEA. In DNA, the CDR3 is TGCAGCGTGGGTGCGGCGAGTCTAGTAAAAGAGACCCAGTACTTC. Its protein product is CSVGAASLVKETQYF.

This CDR3 reads CASSPILAGGRNEQFF. In DNA, the CDR3 is TGTGCCAGCAGCCCCATACTAGCGGGAGGAAGGAATGAGCAGTTCTTC. The chain has TRBV14 and TRBJ2-1; 12 bases line up with TRBD2. Looked up from germline, CDR1 is SGHDN and CDR2 is FVKESK. The ends lost 4 bases at V and 7 bases at J; junction bases unmatched: 8. The CDR3 is 16 residues long.

The table lists this clone with a count of one. This CDR3 is CASSGDGSSYNEQFF. The CDR3 DNA follows: TGTGCCAGCAGCGGGGACGGGAGCTCCTACAATGAGCAGTTCTTC. This rearrangement joins TRBV27 to TRBJ2-1; D perhaps matches TRBD2 (6 bases). Trimming shortened V by 6 bases and J by 0 bases, and 12 bases separated the two germline ends. Germline CDR1 reads MNHEY; CDR2 reads SMNVEV (reference sequence). The CDR3 covers 15 residues.

The gene calls are TRBV13 and TRBJ2-5; D is possibly TRBD1 or TRBD2 (5 bases each). Germline V gene lookup returns CDR1 PRHDT and CDR2 FYEKMQ (reference sequence). V lost 5 bases, J lost 5 bases, and 24 bases lay in between. This CDR3 has 17 amino acids. The CDR3 region is CASSPTNRDPREETQYF. Here the CDR3 DNA reads TGTGCCAGCAGCCCTACGAACCGGGACCCTAGAGAGGAGACCCAGTACTTC.

A remark on this clone: One junction end disagrees with the germline gene, perhaps due to a read error. The chain employs TRBV9 and TRBJ1-1, with D unresolved. The CDR3 spans 13 residues. The germline gives CDR1 SGDLS, CDR2 YYNGEE. This CDR3 reads CANSVWVNTEAFF. CDR3 nucleotide sequence: TGTGCCAACAGCGTTTGGGTGAACACTGAAGCTTTCTTT.